The 26 T cell receptor beta chains given below trace back to one sample, sequenced in a study of cytomegalovirus exposure and HLA in healthy donors (dated 2017 in TCRdb). The library was generated by the immunoSEQ multiplex PCR assay. For the multiplex PCR, a mixture combining 60 forward primers for TCR Vbeta segments and 13 reverse primers for TCR Jbeta segments was used. As stored in TCRdb, this immuneACCESS dataset retains in-frame rearrangements with V and J assigned. A fraction of the clones does not appear; measured against another copy, unresolved V genes explain less than half of the discrepancy, and the remainder lacks a known reason. The sample table lists about 140,000 clones, roughly 80% of them with a count of one. Together, the top ten hold 3.5% to 5% of the sample. Sequenced sample: PBMCs. The receptor set was obtained from a man between 35 and 55 years old in good health and CMV-seropositive.

The rearrangement links TRBV19 to TRBJ1-2, with TRBD1 matching 7 bases. J gave up 8 bases and V 8 bases, and 17 bases lay outside the gene matches. Germline CDR1 LNHDA, CDR2 SQIVND (reference sequence). This CDR3 is 15 amino acids long. CDR3 in amino acids: CASSPRSDRTVGYTF. In DNA form, the CDR3 reads TGTGCCAGTTCTCCACGGTCGGACAGGACTGTCGGCTACACCTTC.

The chain joins TRBV6-5 to TRBJ1-2, with D unresolved. Germline assignment: CDR1 MNHEY and CDR2 SVGAGI. This CDR3 has 14 residues. Trimming took 0 bases from V and 4 from J, leaving 9 bases between them. The CDR3 nucleotides read TGTGCCAGCAGTTACTCCCCCCGCAGCTATGGCTACACCTTC. Translating gives CASSYSPRSYGYTF.

This clone was counted once. The rearrangement links TRBV19 to TRBJ2-5; D is unclear. CDR1 LNHDA and CDR2 SQIVND come from the germline V gene (reference sequence). The CDR3 sequence is 14 residues long. The ends were cut back, 5 bases at V and 0 bases at J, with 10 bases in the middle. This CDR3 reads CASSGSAYQETQYF. In DNA form, the CDR3 reads TGTGCCAGTAGTGGCTCAGCGTACCAAGAGACCCAGTACTTC.

This clone has a single count. This chain joins TRBV5-1 and TRBJ2-2, with 8 bases identical to TRBD1. With V trimmed by 4 bases and J by 2 bases, 7 bases remained unmatched. The CDR3 runs to 16 residues. The germline CDR1 and CDR2 sequences are SGHRS and YFSETQ. The CDR3 here is CASSRQGADNTGELFF. In DNA form, the CDR3 reads TGCGCCAGCAGCAGGCAGGGGGCCGACAACACCGGGGAGCTGTTTTTT.

V is TRBV7-9 and J is TRBJ2-7; 11 bases fit TRBD1. Germline CDR1 and CDR2: SEHNR and FQNEAQ (reference sequence). The CDR3 loop spans 15 amino acids. J gave up 1 base and V 4 bases, and 3 bases lay outside the gene matches. This CDR3 is CASSSGQGASYEQYF. In nucleotides, the CDR3 is TGTGCCAGCAGCTCCGGACAGGGGGCGTCCTACGAGCAGTACTTC. The full variable domain, with the rest looked up from reference TRBV7-9 and TRBJ2-7, is DTGVSQNPRHKITKRGQNVTFRCDPISEHNRLYWYRQTLGQGPEFLTYFQNEAQLEKSRLLSDRFSAERPKGSFSTLEIQRTEQGDSAMYLCASSSGQGASYEQYFGPGTRLTVT.

This clone was counted between two and nine times. This rearrangement joins TRBV4-2 to TRBJ2-4; perhaps TRBD2 as D (6 bases). CDR1 LGHNA and CDR2 YNFKEQ come from the germline V gene. V lost 0 bases and J 1 base, leaving 13 bases between the germline ends. The CDR3 has 17 residues. DNA for the CDR3: TGTGCCAGCAGCCAAGATCCCAGCGGGTCTGCCAAAAACATTCAGTACTTC. Its protein is CASSQDPSGSAKNIQYF.

The rearrangement joins TRBV7-9 to TRBJ2-7, with D uncertain. The CDR3 is made up of 13 amino acids. The V end lost 2 bases, the J end lost 6 bases, and 11 bases lay between the germline ends. Germline V gene sequence: CDR1 SEHNR, CDR2 FQNEAQ (reference sequence). CDR3 in DNA: TGTGCCAGCAGCTTACTAGAGTTCGGCGAGCAGTACTTC. It codes for CASSLLEFGEQYF.

The chain links TRBV30 to TRBJ2-1; 8 bases match TRBD2. V lost 1 base, J lost 7 bases, and 12 bases stayed unmatched. This CDR3 is built from 16 residues. Germline V gene sequence: CDR1 GTSNPN, CDR2 SVGIG (reference sequence). CDR3 in amino acids: CAWSGPRGGSVNEQFF. The CDR3 region has the DNA TGTGCCTGGAGTGGGCCTCGGGGGGGGAGCGTAAATGAGCAGTTCTTC. Using reference TRBV30 and TRBJ2-1 for the parts outside the CDR3, the full variable domain is SQTIHQWPATLVQPVGSPLSLECTVEGTSNPNLYWYRQAAGRGLQLLFYSVGIGQISSEVPQNLSASRPQDRQFILSSKKLLLSDSGFYLCAWSGPRGGSVNEQFFGPGTRLTVL.

The gene calls are TRBV7-2 and TRBJ2-2; possibly TRBD1 for D (6 bases). The CDR3 consists of 15 residues. Trimming shortened V by 1 base and J by 7 bases, and 13 bases separated the two germline ends. The germline V gene has CDR1 SGHTA and CDR2 FQGNSA. CDR3 sequence: CASSLVLGHHGELFF. The DNA of the CDR3 is TGTGCCAGCAGCTTAGTGCTGGGACACCACGGGGAGCTGTTTTTT.

The chain employs TRBV2 and TRBJ1-1; tentative D call: TRBD1 (6 bases). This CDR3 spans 14 amino acids. The germline V and J ends were trimmed by 4 bases and 6 bases, with 15 bases remaining between them. The germline CDR1 and CDR2 sequences are SNHLY and FYNNEI. CDR3 in amino acids: CASSGDRTSPEAFF. CDR3 coding DNA: TGTGCCAGCAGTGGAGACAGGACCAGCCCTGAAGCTTTCTTT.

The V and J genes are TRBV30 and TRBJ2-7, with 11 nucleotides matching TRBD1. The CDR3 spans 16 residues. Germline V gene data show CDR1 as GTSNPN and CDR2 as SVGIG (reference sequence). The V and J ends lost 5 bases and 3 bases, in that order; junction bases with no gene match: 12. In DNA, the CDR3 is TGTGCCTGGGGACAGGGGGCGCGGTTCGGTCGCTACGAGCAGTACTTC. Protein: CAWGQGARFGRYEQYF.

The V call is TRBV6-5, the J call TRBJ1-2; 7 nucleotides agree with TRBD1. The junction had 3 bases not matched to a gene; V was cut back by 6 bases and J by 2 bases. CDR3 length equals 13 residues. Germline V lookup: CDR1 MNHEY, CDR2 SVGAGI. CDR3 amino acids: CASSSTGNYGYTF. The CDR3 coding sequence is TGTGCCAGCAGCTCGACAGGGAACTATGGCTACACCTTC.

This sequence joins TRBV19 and TRBJ2-4; the D gene is possibly TRBD2 (6 bases). The V gene lost 4 bases and the J gene lost 9 bases, with 10 bases spanning the gap. CDR1 and CDR2 from the germline V gene are LNHDA and SQIVND (reference sequence). The CDR3 is made up of 12 amino acids. In DNA form, the CDR3 reads TGTGCCAGTAGTACCAGGAGGGGCATTCAGTACTTC. Translated, it gives CASSTRRGIQYF. The complete variable domain, with remaining parts taken from reference TRBV19 and TRBJ2-4, reads DGGITQSPKYLFRKEGQNVTLSCEQNLNHDAMYWYRQDPGQGLRLIYYSQIVNDFQKGDIAEGYSVSREKKESFPLTVTSAQKNPTAFYLCASSTRRGIQYFGAGTRLSVL.

V and J are TRBV4-2 and TRBJ2-1; TRBD2 matches 11 bases. The CDR3 covers 17 residues. After removal of 5 bases from V and 0 bases from J, the junction contained 6 bases not matched to a gene. Germline-derived CDR1 and CDR2 are LGHNA and YNFKEQ. The CDR3 sequence: CASSKLAGGSSYNEQFF. CDR3 in DNA: TGTGCCAGCAGCAAATTAGCGGGGGGGAGCTCCTACAATGAGCAGTTCTTC.

This clone was detected only once. This rearrangement joins TRBV2 to TRBJ2-5; 7 nucleotides agree with TRBD2. The DNA end favors TRBJ2-7, so the J call may be wrong. This CDR3 comprises 13 residues. Looked up from germline, CDR1 is SNHLY and CDR2 is FYNNEI. The DNA of the CDR3 is TGTGCCAGCAGTGCGGGGACTACTTACGAGCAGTACTTC. Encoded protein: CASSAGTTYEQYF.

V gene TRBV4-1 combines with J gene TRBJ2-3, with D possibly matching TRBD1 (5 bases). The CDR3 loop spans 14 amino acids. Germline CDR1 and CDR2: MGHRA and YSYEKL. Trimming removed 8 bases from V and 0 bases from J, with 12 bases in between. The CDR3 sequence: CASSGQGSTDTQYF. Here the CDR3 DNA reads TGCGCCAGCTCCGGCCAGGGCAGCACAGATACGCAGTATTTT.

The gene calls are TRBV11-3 and TRBJ2-7; 8 positions match TRBD2. The CDR3 extends over 14 amino acids. The germline V gene encodes CDR1 SGHNT and CDR2 YENEEA. After removal of 5 bases from V and 8 bases from J, the junction contained 11 bases not matched to a gene. The CDR3, as DNA: TGTGCCAGCAGCCTCCGGGAGGGCCCAAGAAAGCAGTACTTC. Translating gives CASSLREGPRKQYF.

This sequence joins TRBV5-4 and TRBJ1-2, with 10 bases aligning to TRBD1. This CDR3 is 14 amino acids long. The V segment lost 4 bases and the J segment 5 bases; nucleotides outside the gene matches: 5. The V gene's germline CDR1 is SGHNT and CDR2 YYREEE (reference sequence). The CDR3 sequence: CASSPWDRGYGYTF. The CDR3 DNA reads as TGTGCCAGCAGCCCTTGGGACAGGGGATATGGCTACACCTTC.

This clone was seen once. The rearrangement uses TRBV11-1 and TRBJ1-1, with TRBD1 as a possible D gene (6 bases). CDR1 is SGHAT and CDR2 is FQDESV in the germline V gene (reference sequence). Trimming removed 3 bases from V and 1 base from J, with 15 bases in between. The CDR3 extends over 16 amino acids. CDR3 sequence reads: CASSLARGMRNTEAFF. CDR3 nucleotides: TGTGCCAGCAGCTTGGCCAGGGGAATGAGGAACACTGAAGCTTTCTTT.

The chain employs TRBV5-4 and TRBJ1-3, with 8 positions matching TRBD1. J lost 3 bases, V lost 5 bases, and 1 base had no gene match. Germline V gives CDR1 SGHNT, CDR2 YYREEE (reference sequence). This CDR3 spans 13 amino acids. CDR3: CASRGTGGNTIYF. CDR3 DNA sequence: TGTGCCAGCAGAGGGACAGGTGGAAACACCATATATTTT. Variable domain in full (rest from reference TRBV5-4 and TRBJ1-3): ETGVTQSPTHLIKTRGQQVTLRCSSQSGHNTVSWYQQALGQGPQFIFQYYREEENGRGNFPPRFSGLQFPNYSSELNVNALELDDSALYLCASRGTGGNTIYFGEGSWLTVV.

The V gene is TRBV7-6, the J gene TRBJ2-1; the match to TRBD2 covers 12 bases. In germline, CDR1 is SGHVS, CDR2 FNYEAQ. The junction had 8 bases not matched to a gene; V was cut back by 8 bases and J by 6 bases. This CDR3 spans 15 amino acids. The CDR3 DNA is TGTGCCAGCGGCAAAGGGACTAGCGGGTTCAATGAGCAGTTCTTC. Encoded protein: CASGKGTSGFNEQFF.

The chain is built from TRBV4-1 and TRBJ1-1; D possibly corresponds to TRBD1 (5 bases). Deletions cut 0 bases from V and 5 bases from J, with 10 bases between. Per the germline V gene, CDR1 is MGHRA and CDR2 is YSYEKL. The length of the CDR3 is 14 residues. This chain's CDR3 is CASSQEQVGTEAFF. The CDR3 DNA sequence: TGCGCCAGCAGCCAAGAACAGGTCGGGACTGAAGCTTTCTTT.

The rearrangement links TRBV5-6 to TRBJ1-2; 7 bases map to TRBD1. This CDR3 is 15 amino acids long. Losses at the gene ends were 4 bases for V and 5 bases for J; bases not matched to a gene: 11. Germline CDR1 SGHDT, CDR2 YYEEEE. The CDR3 region is CASSLTIDRVYGYTF. DNA for the CDR3: TGTGCCAGCAGCCTTACTATCGACAGGGTGTATGGCTACACCTTC.

This chain links TRBV10-3 with TRBJ1-2; a weak D match, TRBD1 (5 bases). The germline CDR1 and CDR2 sequences are ENHRY and SYGVKD. This CDR3 region has 12 residues. Deletions cut 4 bases from V and 7 bases from J, with 10 bases between. The CDR3 sequence: CAISGFQGGYTF. The CDR3 DNA is TGTGCCATCAGTGGGTTCCAGGGTGGCTACACCTTC.

V and J are TRBV11-3 and TRBJ1-4; 8 bases fit TRBD1. The CDR3 spans 14 residues. Trimming took 5 bases from V and 8 from J; bases not matched to a gene: 7. Germline V gives CDR1 SGHNT, CDR2 YENEEA. The CDR3 region is CASSPGQGWEKLFF. The CDR3 nucleotides read TGTGCCAGCAGCCCTGGACAGGGATGGGAAAAACTGTTTTTT.

The chain employs TRBV27 and TRBJ1-2, with 10 bases fitting TRBD1. Trimming cost V 4 bases and J 7 bases; bases outside gene matches: 6. CDR3 size: 14 residues. Germline values: CDR1 MNHEY, CDR2 SMNVEV (reference sequence). The CDR3 DNA reads as TGTGCCAGCAGTTGGACAGGGGGGTCAGGTGGCTACACCTTC. Its translation is CASSWTGGSGGYTF.